Described below is a single T cell receptor (beta chain) sequence and its context. CDR1 and CDR2 from the germline V gene are SGDLS and YYNGEE. This CDR3 region has 14 residues. The V and J ends lost 0 bases and 0 bases respectively, with 6 bases between them. The data were obtained in a study of blood T cell repertoires in COVID-19. At the level of the study: COVID-19 samples collected from the United States, Italy and Spain covered acute and convalescent phases. Sample material is recorded as cDNA or gDNA derived from T cells, B-cell-depleted T cells, or PBMCs.

Per the study methods: Amplification with reference gene primers provided the estimates of nucleated cell counts. Assay used: immunoSEQ multiplex PCR; TCRdb lists only in-frame clones, some missing. V and J calls and clone size are as listed in that table; D and trimming were resolved from the DNA. The sample lists around 260,000 clones, approximately 90% occurring once. The TCR was taken from a man under 40 with acute or convalescent COVID-19. The source material was peripheral blood. The chain uses TRBV9 and TRBJ1-1; D gene ambiguous. CDR3 bases: TGTGCCAGCAGCGTAGAGGCGGTGAACACTGAAGCTTTCTTT. Its protein product is CASSVEAVNTEAFF.